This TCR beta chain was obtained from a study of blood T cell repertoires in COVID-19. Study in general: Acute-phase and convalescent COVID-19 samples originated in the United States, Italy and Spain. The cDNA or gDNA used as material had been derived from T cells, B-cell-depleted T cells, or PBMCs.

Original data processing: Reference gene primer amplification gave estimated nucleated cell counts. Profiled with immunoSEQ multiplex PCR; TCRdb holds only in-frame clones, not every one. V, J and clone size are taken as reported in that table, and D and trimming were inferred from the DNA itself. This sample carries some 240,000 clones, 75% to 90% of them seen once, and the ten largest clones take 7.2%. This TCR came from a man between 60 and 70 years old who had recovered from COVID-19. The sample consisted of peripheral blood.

CDR3: CASSARLQGGLFATNEKLFF. CDR3 bases: TGTGCCAGCAGCGCTAGGCTCCAGGGGGGCCTTTTCGCAACTAATGAAAAACTGTTTTTT. The V call is TRBV5-5, the J call TRBJ1-4, with 7 nucleotides matching TRBD1. The trim removed 4 bases at V and 0 bases at J, leaving 18 bases unmatched. Germline values: CDR1 SGHKS, CDR2 YYEKEE (reference sequence). The CDR3 is made up of 20 amino acids.